Below are 30 T cell receptor beta chains sequenced from a single sample in a study of OX40 agonist ivuxolimab in advanced cancers. Libraries were prepared by immunoSEQ multiplex PCR; TCRdb keeps only in-frame clonotypes and omits some of them. This sample carries around 70,000 clones, roughly four fifths of them seen once, and the ten largest clones take approximately 5%. Sample: CD4+ or CD8+ T cells sorted from blood, taken in a trial of the OX40 agonist ivuxolimab. These receptors were collected from an adult with an advanced solid tumor such as melanoma, head and neck, liver or kidney cancer.

The count of this clone is one. The CDR3 region has the DNA TGTGCCAGCAGCGATTACGTTCGGGGTGAATCACCCCTCCACTTT. Translating it yields CASSDYVRGESPLHF. The chain carries TRBV7-9 and TRBJ1-6; D uncertain. The CDR3 sequence is 15 residues long. The V and J ends lost 5 bases and 10 bases respectively, with 18 bases between them. Germline CDR1 and CDR2: SEHNR and FQNEAQ (reference sequence). The full variable domain, its missing parts supplied by reference TRBV7-9 and TRBJ1-6, is DTGVSQNPRHKITKRGQNVTFRCDPISEHNRLYWYRQTLGQGPEFLTYFQNEAQLEKSRLLSDRFSAERPKGSFSTLEIQRTEQGDSAMYLCASSDYVRGESPLHFGNGTRLTVT.

V and J are TRBV6-1 and TRBJ2-6; 9 bases line up with TRBD1. This CDR3 region has 15 residues. The trim removed 6 bases at V and 4 bases at J, leaving 4 bases unmatched. The V gene's germline CDR1 is MNHNS and CDR2 SASEGT. CDR3 sequence reads: CASRGTGTGANVLTF. CDR3 coding DNA: TGTGCCAGCAGGGGGACAGGGACCGGGGCCAACGTCCTGACTTTC.

The rearrangement links TRBV18 to TRBJ1-2, with a tentative D call TRBD1 (6 bases). The germline gives CDR1 KGHSH, CDR2 LQKENI. The CDR3 is made up of 15 amino acids. With 2 bases removed from V and 8 bases from J, the gap between germline ends came to 18 bases. The CDR3 nucleotides are TGTGCCAGCTCACCAACTAGGGGGGCGGCGGTCGGCTACACCTTC. It is translated as CASSPTRGAAVGYTF. The full variable domain, rest sourced from reference TRBV18 and TRBJ1-2, is NAGVMQNPRHLVRRRGQEARLRCSPMKGHSHVYWYRQLPEEGLKFMVYLQKENIIDESGMPKERFSAEFPKEGPSILRIQQVVRGDSAAYFCASSPTRGAAVGYTFGSGTRLTVV.

In this sample, this clone turned up once. J is TRBJ2-3 and V is TRBV7-2, with no clear D. This CDR3 has 12 amino acids. Trimming pared 1 base from V and 8 bases from J, leaving 7 bases between. Germline V CDR1 and CDR2: SGHTA, FQGNSA. The CDR3 loop is CASSLDIGTQYF. The CDR3 DNA reads TGTGCCAGCAGCTTAGATATTGGTACGCAGTATTTT.

The V call is TRBV14, the J call TRBJ2-5; D gene unclear. With 2 bases removed from V and 5 bases from J, the gap between germline ends came to 21 bases. The CDR3 has 17 amino acids. Germline loops: CDR1 SGHDN, CDR2 FVKESK. In nucleotides, the CDR3 is TGTGCCAGCAGCCAAATTCAGGCGGCGCCGCTAACGGAGACCCAGTACTTC. This encodes CASSQIQAAPLTETQYF.

This sequence joins TRBV28 and TRBJ1-4; 8 bases are a match to TRBD1. Germline loops: CDR1 MDHEN, CDR2 SYDVKM. The CDR3 totals 12 residues. The CDR3 protein is CATTGGNEKLFF. In DNA form, the CDR3 reads TGTGCTACAACAGGGGGTAATGAAAAACTGTTTTTT.

The table lists this clone with a count of one. The chain employs TRBV5-1 and TRBJ2-4, with D perhaps matching TRBD2 (6 bases). The CDR3 length is 18 residues. Germline CDR1 and CDR2: SGHRS and YFSETQ. V dropped 2 bases and J dropped 0 bases, with 18 bases sitting between them. The DNA for the CDR3 is TGCGCCAGCAGCTTAAGGTCCGGGGGACCCCTAGCCAAAAACATTCAGTACTTC. It yields the protein CASSLRSGGPLAKNIQYF.

The V call is TRBV28, the J call TRBJ2-1; D possibly corresponds to TRBD2 (7 bases). The CDR3 has 14 residues. Germline CDR1 reads MDHEN; CDR2 reads SYDVKM. The V gene lost 7 bases and the J gene lost 4 bases, with 14 bases spanning the gap. The CDR3 DNA sequence: TGTGCCAGCAAGTGGGGGGGGCCGTACAATGAGCAGTTCTTC. Translation gives CASKWGGPYNEQFF.

The V gene is TRBV27, the J gene TRBJ1-5; no clear D. CDR1 and CDR2 (germline): MNHEY, SMNVEV (reference sequence). The CDR3 is 15 residues long. Trimming removed 2 bases from V and 9 bases from J, with 17 bases in between. DNA for the CDR3: TGTGCCAGCAGTTTAAATTCCGGGTCCCAAGGGCCCCAGCATTTT. Its protein is CASSLNSGSQGPQHF.

The rearrangement uses TRBV7-3 and TRBJ2-5; D unclear. Germline lookup yields CDR1 SGHTA and CDR2 FQGTGA. The ends were cut back, 0 bases at V and 5 bases at J, with 7 bases in the middle. This CDR3 spans 13 amino acids. The CDR3 DNA follows: TGTGCCAGCAGCTTAACTCTCCAGGAGACCCAGTACTTC. Amino acid sequence: CASSLTLQETQYF. Full variable domain (outside the CDR3, taken from reference TRBV7-3 and TRBJ2-5): GAGVSQTPSNKVTEKGKYVELRCDPISGHTALYWYRQSLGQGPEFLIYFQGTGAADDSGLPNDRFFAVRPEGSVSTLKIQRTERGDSAVYLCASSLTLQETQYFGPGTRLLVL.

This clone is a singleton in its sample. The rearrangement links TRBV2 to TRBJ2-7; D is unclear. This CDR3 has 12 amino acids. Between the trimmed V and J ends, which lost 7 bases and 0 bases, there was a span of 7 bases. Germline CDR1 and CDR2: SNHLY and FYNNEI. The CDR3 sequence: CASTTGSYEQYF. DNA of the CDR3: TGTGCCAGCACGACTGGCTCCTACGAGCAGTACTTC.

This clone appeared a single time. The chain employs TRBV7-8 and TRBJ2-3; D gene unclear. Trimming shortened V by 3 bases and J by 5 bases, and 3 bases separated the two germline ends. From germline, CDR1 is SGHVS and CDR2 FQNEAQ. The CDR3 contains 11 residues. In nucleotides, the CDR3 is TGTGCCAGCAGCTTCTTAGATACGCAGTATTTT. Its translation is CASSFLDTQYF.

The chain uses TRBV27 and TRBJ2-7; 9 positions agree with TRBD1. The germline V gene encodes CDR1 MNHEY and CDR2 SMNVEV (reference sequence). This CDR3 spans 15 amino acids. With V trimmed by 4 bases and J by 3 bases, 7 bases remained unmatched. This chain's CDR3 is CASSYFGTGIYEQYF. CDR3 in DNA: TGTGCCAGCAGTTACTTCGGGACAGGGATCTACGAGCAGTACTTC.

V is TRBV10-3 and J is TRBJ2-1; 7 bases line up with TRBD2. The CDR3 consists of 15 residues. V shed 10 bases, J shed 0 bases, and the junction held 9 bases outside the gene matches. Per germline, CDR1 ENHRY and CDR2 SYGVKD. The CDR3, as DNA: TGTGCCACACGCCCTAGCGGTAGCTCCTACAATGAGCAGTTCTTC. Its protein product is CATRPSGSSYNEQFF.

The J gene is TRBJ1-6, the V gene TRBV6-1; no definite D call. In germline, CDR1 is MNHNS, CDR2 SASEGT. The CDR3 contains 14 residues. V shed 3 bases and J shed 8 bases, with 11 bases lying between them. The DNA for the CDR3 is TGTGCCAGCAGTGACCCTCCCGGGGATTCACCCCTCCACTTT. Translated, it gives CASSDPPGDSPLHF.

This rearrangement joins TRBV29-1 to TRBJ2-1, with 7 nucleotides matching TRBD1. Germline V gene lookup returns CDR1 SQVTM and CDR2 ANQGSEA. V lost 4 bases and J lost 5; bases outside the gene matches: 2. The CDR3 is 12 residues long. The CDR3 is CSVGTGDNEQFF. The CDR3, as DNA: TGCAGCGTTGGGACAGGAGACAATGAGCAGTTCTTC.

The chain uses TRBV6-5 and TRBJ1-2; the D is unclear. This CDR3 spans 12 amino acids. From germline, CDR1 is MNHEY and CDR2 SVGAGI. Trimming left V 6 bases short and J 6 bases short, with 11 bases between. CDR3 in amino acids: CASRQDTDGYTF. CDR3 DNA sequence: TGTGCCAGCAGACAAGACACGGATGGCTACACCTTC.

This clone was found a few times. For the CDR3, the DNA is TGTGCCAGCAGTTTATCCCCGGGACAGGCCGATCTAGCCAAAAACATTCAGTACTTC. This gives the protein CASSLSPGQADLAKNIQYF. The genes are TRBV28 and TRBJ2-4, with 8 bases fitting TRBD1. V trimming: 1 base; J trimming: 0 bases; junction bases outside the gene matches: 11. The CDR3 covers 19 residues. The V gene's germline CDR1 is MDHEN and CDR2 SYDVKM.

The chain combines TRBV11-2 with TRBJ2-5; the D gene is possibly TRBD2 (5 bases). V lost 5 bases to trimming and J lost 7 bases, with 23 bases between them. The CDR3 covers 16 residues. From germline, CDR1 is SGHAT and CDR2 FQNNGV. The CDR3 loop reads CASSRTVDATRGTQYF. CDR3 DNA: TGTGCCAGCAGCCGGACGGTGGACGCAACTCGGGGGACCCAGTACTTC. Combining the CDR3 with reference TRBV11-2 and TRBJ2-5 gives the whole variable domain EAGVAQSPRYKIIEKRQSVAFWCNPISGHATLYWYQQILGQGPKLLIQFQNNGVVDDSQLPKDRFSAERLKGVDSTLKIQPAKLEDSAVYLCASSRTVDATRGTQYFGPGTRLLVL.

J is TRBJ2-3 and V is TRBV27, with D possibly TRBD2 on 6 matching bases. The ends were cut back, 6 bases at V and 2 bases at J, with 15 bases in the middle. This CDR3 contains 15 residues. CDR1 and CDR2 (germline): MNHEY, SMNVEV (reference sequence). CDR3 residues: CASSPGRETTDTQYF. In nucleotides, the CDR3 is TGTGCCAGCAGCCCAGGACGGGAGACCACAGATACGCAGTATTTT.

The chain joins TRBV6-5 to TRBJ1-4, with D tentatively TRBD1 (5 bases). This CDR3 spans 13 amino acids. Germline CDR1 MNHEY, CDR2 SVGAGI. Trimming shortened V by 5 bases and J by 8 bases, and 12 bases separated the two germline ends. CDR3 region: CASSRDFAEKLFF. The CDR3 DNA reads as TGTGCCAGCAGTAGGGACTTCGCGGAAAAACTGTTTTTT.

This sequence joins TRBV5-6 and TRBJ1-2; D might be TRBD1 (5 bases). The CDR3 is 14 amino acids. V dropped 6 bases and J dropped 7 bases, with 19 bases sitting between them. Germline V lookup: CDR1 SGHDT, CDR2 YYEEEE. The CDR3 here is CASNLPGGFSGYTF. For the CDR3, the DNA is TGTGCCAGCAACCTCCCCGGGGGTTTTAGTGGCTACACCTTC.

The genes are TRBV2 and TRBJ1-1, with TRBD1 matching 10 bases. The CDR3 has 14 amino acids. In germline, CDR1 is SNHLY, CDR2 FYNNEI. Trimming removed 6 bases from V and 4 bases from J; junction bases left unmatched: 5. CDR3: CASRNGQGGTEAFF. Written as DNA, the CDR3 is TGTGCCAGCAGGAATGGACAGGGGGGCACTGAAGCTTTCTTT.

The chain has TRBV29-1 and TRBJ1-4; 8 nucleotides align to TRBD1. This CDR3 contains 13 residues. Trimming at V came to 1 base and at J to 8 bases, leaving 3 bases not matched to a gene. Germline lookup yields CDR1 SQVTM and CDR2 ANQGSEA. The CDR3 is CSVEGGDREKLFF. CDR3 coding DNA: TGCAGCGTTGAAGGGGGGGACAGGGAAAAACTGTTTTTT.

The rearrangement joins TRBV6-1 to TRBJ2-5; perhaps TRBD1 as D (6 bases). CDR1 is MNHNS and CDR2 is SASEGT in the germline V gene. CDR3 length equals 15 residues. Trimming removed 4 bases from V and 4 bases from J, with 16 bases in between. CDR3 bases: TGTGCCAGCAGTGTACATTCAGGGGCTGGAGAGACCCAGTACTTC. This sequence encodes CASSVHSGAGETQYF.

This chain links TRBV28 with TRBJ2-7, with 10 bases identical to TRBD1. Germline V CDR1 and CDR2: MDHEN, SYDVKM. The V gene end was trimmed by 6 bases and the J gene end by 7 bases; junction bases not matched to a gene: 12. This CDR3 has 15 residues. The CDR3 loop is CASRPGQGETGEQYF. CDR3 bases: TGTGCCAGCAGGCCTGGACAGGGGGAGACGGGTGAGCAGTACTTC.

This chain joins TRBV4-2 and TRBJ2-3, with 11 bases lining up with TRBD2. Germline loops: CDR1 LGHNA, CDR2 YNFKEQ. This CDR3 region has 18 residues. J lost 0 bases, V lost 1 base, and 6 bases had no gene match. CDR3 sequence reads: CASSQARLAGPSTDTQYF. In DNA form, the CDR3 reads TGTGCCAGCAGCCAAGCCAGACTAGCGGGACCTAGCACAGATACGCAGTATTTT.

In its sample, this clone was seen a few times. The junction does not match germline at one end; this may be a read error. The chain joins TRBV5-3 to TRBJ1-6; D is undetermined. TRBV5-3 is an ORF, with its function uncertain. The CDR3 is made up of 12 amino acids. The CDR3, as DNA: TGTGCCAGCAGCTTGGCCGAATCACCCCTCCACTTT. Residues: CASSLAESPLHF.

This chain connects TRBV18 to TRBJ2-1; D not resolved. Germline assignment: CDR1 KGHSH and CDR2 LQKENI. V was shortened by 0 bases and J by 6 bases, with 9 bases between the two germline ends. The CDR3 totals 14 residues. The DNA of the CDR3 is TGTGCCAGCTCACCACCAACCCGGTCCAATGAGCAGTTCTTC. Amino acid sequence: CASSPPTRSNEQFF.

This clone has a handful of counts. This chain connects TRBV7-9 to TRBJ1-1; no clear D gene. CDR1 and CDR2 (germline): SEHNR, FQNEAQ (reference sequence). Trimming stripped 4 bases from V and 2 bases from J, with 5 bases between. CDR3 length: 12 residues. The CDR3 is CASSSINTEAFF. CDR3 coding DNA: TGTGCCAGCAGCTCTATAAACACTGAAGCTTTCTTT.